The clone carrying this T cell receptor beta chain has a single count. This sample is part of a study of blood T cell repertoires in COVID-19. Sequencing was performed with immunoSEQ multiplex PCR; in TCRdb, only in-frame clones are kept and a portion is missing. Found here are roughly 250,000 clones, approximately 91% of them singletons; the top ten hold approximately 2.5%. This sequence was found in a woman aged 40-49 years with acute COVID-19. Sequencing was performed on PBMCs or T cells enriched from blood (not recorded which).

CDR3 in amino acids: CASSLPPGKSGYEQYF. CDR3 sequence (DNA): TGTGCCAGCAGTTTACCTCCGGGGAAATCGGGTTACGAGCAGTACTTC. This chain joins TRBV27 and TRBJ2-7; tentative D call: TRBD2 (5 bases). V gave up 2 bases and J gave up 4 bases, with 18 bases separating them. This CDR3 has 16 amino acids. From germline, CDR1 is MNHEY and CDR2 SMNVEV (reference sequence).